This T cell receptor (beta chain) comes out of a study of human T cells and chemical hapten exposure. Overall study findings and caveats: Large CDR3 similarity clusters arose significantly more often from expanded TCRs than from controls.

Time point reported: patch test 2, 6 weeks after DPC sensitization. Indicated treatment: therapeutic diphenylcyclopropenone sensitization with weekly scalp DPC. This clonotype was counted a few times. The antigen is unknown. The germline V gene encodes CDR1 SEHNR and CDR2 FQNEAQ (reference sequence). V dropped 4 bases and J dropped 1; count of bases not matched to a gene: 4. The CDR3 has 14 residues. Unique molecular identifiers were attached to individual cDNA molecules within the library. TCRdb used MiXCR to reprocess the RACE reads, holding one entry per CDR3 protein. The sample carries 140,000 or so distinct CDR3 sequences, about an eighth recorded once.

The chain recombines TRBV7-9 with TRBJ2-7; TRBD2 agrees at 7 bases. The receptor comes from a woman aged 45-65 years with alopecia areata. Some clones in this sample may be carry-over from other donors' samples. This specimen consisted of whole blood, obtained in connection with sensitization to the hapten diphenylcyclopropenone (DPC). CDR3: CASSSSGTSYEQYF. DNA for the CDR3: TGTGCCAGCAGCTCTAGCGGAACTTCCTACGAGCAGTACTTC.